This entry lists 6 T cell receptor beta chains sequenced from one sample in a study of shared clonotypes between healthy human individuals. Repertoires were generated with immunoSEQ multiplex PCR, while TCRdb's copy carries only in-frame clones and drops some. The repertoire holds more than 850,000 clones, 78% seen once, with more than 0.5% in the top ten. Sequencing used memory CD4+ T cells from PBMCs. Subset meaning: CD45RA-negative fraction. Receptors originate from a man younger than 35 in good health. Some clones in this sample may be carry-over from other donors' samples.

This sequence joins TRBV19 and TRBJ1-5, with D possibly matching TRBD1 (6 bases). The V end was cut by 8 bases, the J end by 7 bases, with 21 bases between. Germline CDR1 and CDR2: LNHDA and SQIVND (reference sequence). CDR3 size: 15 residues. In DNA, the CDR3 is TGTGCCAGTGCACCAACAACAGGGTTAAGCCAGCCCCAGCATTTT. This translates into CASAPTTGLSQPQHF.

The chain uses TRBV5-1 and TRBJ2-2; D remains unclear. This CDR3 is 14 amino acids long. Germline values: CDR1 SGHRS, CDR2 YFSETQ. Trimming pared 0 bases from V and 6 bases from J, leaving 9 bases between. CDR3 sequence reads: CASSLVQTSGELFF. CDR3 DNA sequence: TGCGCCAGCAGCTTGGTCCAGACCTCCGGGGAGCTGTTTTTT.

The gene calls are TRBV5-6 and TRBJ2-1; 8 nucleotides match TRBD2. Germline V CDR1 and CDR2: SGHDT, YYEEEE. V lost 0 bases to trimming and J lost 4 bases; unmatched junction nucleotides: 6. The CDR3 is 16 amino acids. CDR3 protein: CASSLVGSGVYNEQFF. CDR3 DNA: TGTGCCAGCAGCTTGGTGGGTAGCGGGGTGTACAATGAGCAGTTCTTC. Combining the CDR3 with reference TRBV5-6 and TRBJ2-1 gives the whole variable domain DAGVTQSPTHLIKTRGQQVTLRCSPKSGHDTVSWYQQALGQGPQFIFQYYEEEERQRGNFPDRFSGHQFPNYSSELNVNALLLGDSALYLCASSLVGSGVYNEQFFGPGTRLTVL.

V is TRBV21-1 and J is TRBJ2-2; the table's D call of TRBD2 was not tested on the DNA. TRBV21-1 is a documented pseudogene. The CDR3 contains 12 residues. This chain's CDR3 is CASSIEGGELFF. DNA of the CDR3: TGTGCCAGCAGCATCGAGGGCGGGGAGCTGTTTTTT.

The chain has TRBV2 and TRBJ2-7; D gene ambiguous. Germline CDR1 and CDR2: SNHLY and FYNNEI. The CDR3 has 13 amino acids. The ends were cut back, 5 bases at V and 4 bases at J, with 12 bases in the middle. CDR3: CASSLIAPYEQYF. In nucleotides, the CDR3 is TGTGCCAGCAGTTTAATCGCCCCTTACGAGCAGTACTTC.

The chain links TRBV6-5 to TRBJ2-1; 8 positions agree with TRBD2. Germline assignment: CDR1 MNHEY and CDR2 SVGAGI. J lost 8 bases, V lost 2 bases, and 8 bases had no gene match. CDR3 length: 15 residues. Here the CDR3 reads CASSYPGGGIDEQFF. CDR3 nucleotides: TGTGCCAGCAGTTACCCCGGCGGGGGGATAGATGAGCAGTTCTTC.